Following are 5 T cell receptor beta chains from one sample sequenced in a study of blood T cells in healthy people across ages. For the second PCR, which ran for about 7 to 11 cycles, a sample-barcoded 5' primer and a J-beta primer mix were used. TCRdb reanalysed the 5' RACE reads using MiXCR and keeps one entry per CDR3 protein. The table lists hundreds of thousands of distinct CDR3 sequences, approximately 29% of them singletons. The material sequenced was blood. These receptors were collected from a woman older than 75 in good health.

In this sample, this clonotype turned up a few times. The chain couples TRBV6-5 to TRBJ2-7; a weak D match, TRBD2 (6 bases). Per germline, CDR1 MNHEY and CDR2 SVGAGI. This CDR3 contains 14 residues. Trimming took 4 bases from V and 2 from J, leaving 12 bases between them. The CDR3 DNA sequence: TGTGCCAGCAGTTTAGCGGAGAGCCCCTACGAGCAGTACTTC. As protein: CASSLAESPYEQYF.

CDR3 in DNA: TGCGCCAGCAACCAGGCTATAAGAGGGAACACCATATATTTT. It translates to CASNQAIRGNTIYF. The chain recombines TRBV4-3 with TRBJ1-3; D is unresolved. The germline V gene has CDR1 LGHNA and CDR2 YSLEER. V lost 7 bases to trimming and J lost 7 bases, with 17 bases between them. The CDR3 extends over 14 amino acids.

This chain links TRBV18 with TRBJ2-4, with D uncertain. Germline lookup yields CDR1 KGHSH and CDR2 LQKENI. This CDR3 has 13 amino acids. Trimming took 1 base from V and 3 from J, leaving 4 bases between them. The CDR3 region is CASSPQGKNIQYF. The DNA for the CDR3 is TGTGCCAGCTCACCACAGGGCAAAAACATTCAGTACTTC.

The table lists this clonotype with many counts. The chain couples TRBV28 to TRBJ2-7; D might be TRBD2 (5 bases). The ends were cut back, 6 bases at V and 2 bases at J, with 17 bases in the middle. This CDR3 contains 15 residues. From germline, CDR1 is MDHEN and CDR2 SYDVKM. The CDR3 DNA follows: TGTGCCAGCAGCCCAACGGGGTTGTTGACCTACGAGCAGTACTTC. It is translated as CASSPTGLLTYEQYF.

This clonotype was seen at least ten times. The rearrangement joins TRBV29-1 to TRBJ1-1; no definite D call. The V end was cut by 3 bases, the J end by 1 base, with 12 bases between. Germline V CDR1 and CDR2: SQVTM, ANQGSEA. The CDR3 is 14 residues long. CDR3 DNA sequence: TGCAGCGTTGATACGGGGAGTAGGAACACTGAAGCTTTCTTT. Its protein is CSVDTGSRNTEAFF.